A selection of T cell receptor beta chains follows, all from one sample in a study of neurological immune-mediated disorders. TCRdb reprocessed the 5' RACE reads with MiXCR, giving one entry per CDR3 protein. The table records tens of thousands of distinct CDR3 sequences, roughly an eighth of them present only once. The sample comprised PBMCs. The receptors were gathered from a female donor with HTLV-1-associated myelopathy (HAM/TSP). The CDR3 runs from the conserved cysteine through the conserved F or W. Each record gives: D gene, clone size, J gene, CDR3 length, V gene, CDR3 DNA, CDR3 protein. The D gene is left open where the match is weak. Clone size is not always given. Where it is, it says once, few, many or a class for expanded clones.

TRBD1 | many | TRBJ2-2 | 17 | TRBV4-1 | TGCGCCAGCAGCCATCCTGGGGACAGATTATTCACCGGGGAGCTGTTTTTT | CASSHPGDRLFTGELFF
- | few | TRBJ1-1 | 13 | TRBV5-6 | TGTGCCAGCAGCGTTGGAGCGATTTCTGAAGCTTTCTTT | CASSVGAISEAFF
TRBD2 | - | TRBJ2-3 | 15 | TRBV6-4 | TGTGCCAGCAGTCCTAGCGGGGGGGCCACAGATACGCAGTATTTT | CASSPSGGATDTQYF
- | many | TRBJ1-3 | 16 | TRBV5-1 | TGCGCCAGCAGCTTGAATTTGCGGAGATCTGGAAACACCATATATTTT | CASSLNLRRSGNTIYF
- | many | TRBJ2-1 | 12 | TRBV2 | TGTGCCAGCAACGAAGGGTGGAATGAGCAGTTCTTC | CASNEGWNEQFF
TRBD1 | many | TRBJ1-1 | 12 | TRBV10-3 | TGTGCCATCAGTGGGACAGGCACTGAAGCTTTCTTT | CAISGTGTEAFF
- | many | TRBJ2-3 | 17 | TRBV5-1 | TGCGCCAGCAGCTTGACGCTCCAAGGGGGCGGGATATATACGCAGTATTTT | CASSLTLQGGGIYTQYF
- | many | TRBJ1-1 | 13 | TRBV2 | TGTGCCAGCACCAGGGGACCGCAACGGGGAGCTTTCTTT | CASTRGPQRGAFF
- | many | TRBJ2-7 | 12 | TRBV29-1 | TGCAGCGTTGGAGTACCAGCCTACGAGCAGTACTTC | CSVGVPAYEQYF
- | many | TRBJ1-1 | 14 | TRBV6-6 | TGTGCCAGCAGTTACTCCCCCGTTCTGGCAGAAGCTTTCTTT | CASSYSPVLAEAFF
- | - | TRBJ2-3 | 16 | TRBV19 | TGTGCCAGTAGTACCCCGTGGGCAGGGCAGAGGGATACGCAGTATTTT | CASSTPWAGQRDTQYF
- | - | TRBJ2-5 | 13 | TRBV7-9 | TGTGCCAGTAGCTCGTCTGAAGGGGAGACCCAGTACTTC | CASSSSEGETQYF
TRBD1 | many | TRBJ2-2 | 15 | TRBV6-5 | TGTGCCAGCAGTTACTCACAGGGGGGAACCGGGGAGCTGTTTTTT | CASSYSQGGTGELFF
TRBD1 | few | TRBJ1-6 | 15 | TRBV7-2 | TGTGCCAGCAGCCAGCAGGACAGGGGGCCATCACCCCTCCACTTT | CASSQQDRGPSPLHF
- | many | TRBJ2-3 | 18 | TRBV4-1 | TGCGCCAGCAGCCAAGAGTTATCCCGGACTCTAAGCACAGATACGCAGTATTTT | CASSQELSRTLSTDTQYF
- | - | TRBJ1-2 | 14 | TRBV29-1 | TGCAGCGTTGTCGTCAGGGGTCACGGCCCCGGCTACACCTTC | CSVVVRGHGPGYTF
- | many | TRBJ1-5 | 16 | TRBV6-1 | TGTGCCAGCAGTGAACCAACAGTGTATAGCAATCAGCCCCAGCATTTT | CASSEPTVYSNQPQHF
TRBD1 | many | TRBJ2-3 | 14 | TRBV11-3 | TGTGCCAGCAGCTCCCAGGGGGGCACAGATACGCAGTATTTT | CASSSQGGTDTQYF
- | many | TRBJ2-3 | 14 | TRBV5-1 | TGCGCCAGCAGCTTCGCGACAGTCACAGATACGCAGTATTTT | CASSFATVTDTQYF
- | few | TRBJ2-7 | 13 | TRBV10-1 | TGCGCCAGCAGTGCATTTGGGGCTGGGGAGCAGTACTTC | CASSAFGAGEQYF
TRBD2 | - | TRBJ2-5 | 16 | TRBV9 | TGTGCCAGCAGCGTAGACCTAGCGGGGGAACAAGAGACCTGGTACTTC | CASSVDLAGEQETWYF
TRBD1 | many | TRBJ2-1 | 16 | TRBV28 | TGTGCCAGCAGTTTACCCGACAGGGTGCTCTACAATGAGCAGTTCTTC | CASSLPDRVLYNEQFF
- | many | TRBJ2-4 | 14 | TRBV20-1 | TGCAGTGCTATTCAAAGGGCATCCAAAAACATTCAGTACTTC | CSAIQRASKNIQYF
- | many | TRBJ1-1 | 13 | TRBV14 | TGTGCCAGCAGCCTAAAGGGGGGTCCTGAAGCTTTCTTT | CASSLKGGPEAFF
- | many | TRBJ2-1 | 12 | TRBV20-1 | TGCACCACGACGGAGGTTTACAATGAGCAGTTCTTC | CTTTEVYNEQFF
- | many | TRBJ2-7 | 16 | TRBV6-1 | TGTGCCAGCAACGCAGGAGGGCGGGTCCCTGACTACGAGCAGTACTTC | CASNAGGRVPDYEQYF
- | many | TRBJ1-6 | 14 | TRBV28 | TGTGCCAGCGACCTTGTGGACCTTAATTCACCCCTCCACTTT | CASDLVDLNSPLHF
- | many | TRBJ2-5 | 13 | TRBV7-2 | TGTGCCAGCAGCTTGGAAAGGAGGCAGACCCAGTACTTC | CASSLERRQTQYF
- | many | TRBJ2-7 | 15 | TRBV6-5 | TGTGCCAGCAGCCGCCAGCTCCGGCACCACGAAGAGCAGTACTTC | CASSRQLRHHEEQYF
TRBD2 | many | TRBJ2-7 | 22 | TRBV28 | TGTGCCAGCAGTTTAACCGCGGGTTGGACTAGCGGGTCTTCCGGCCTCTCCTACGAGCAGTACTTC | CASSLTAGWTSGSSGLSYEQYF
- | many | TRBJ2-1 | 13 | TRBV7-9 | TGTGCCAGCAGCTTCTTGAGCGAACATGAGCAGTTCTTC | CASSFLSEHEQFF
TRBD2 | many | TRBJ2-3 | 15 | TRBV5-1 | TGCGCCAGCAGCTCGGGGGGACTAGCGACAGATACGCAGTATTTT | CASSSGGLATDTQYF
TRBD1 | - | TRBJ2-1 | 17 | TRBV9 | TGTGCCAGCAGCTCTCCCTCCTTCGACAGGGTAAGAAATGAGCAGTTCTTC | CASSSPSFDRVRNEQFF
TRBD1 | many | TRBJ1-2 | 13 | TRBV5-1 | TGCGCCAGCAGCACCGACCACAGGGGCGGCTACACCTTC | CASSTDHRGGYTF
- | many | TRBJ2-7 | 13 | TRBV11-2 | TGTGCCAGCAGCTTAACTGACAGCTACGAGCAGTACTTC | CASSLTDSYEQYF
TRBD2 | many | TRBJ2-3 | 16 | TRBV5-1 | TGCGCCAGCAGCTGGGACTTCGAAGCGGGGGCAGATACGCAGTATTTT | CASSWDFEAGADTQYF
- | many | TRBJ1-1 | 13 | TRBV15 | TGTGCCACCAGCAGAGGAGTAAACACTGAAGCTTTCTTT | CATSRGVNTEAFF
- | many | TRBJ2-5 | 15 | TRBV5-1 | TGCGCCAGCAGCTTGGCCCACAGGAAGGGGGAGACCCAGTACTTC | CASSLAHRKGETQYF
TRBD2 | many | TRBJ2-1 | 13 | TRBV5-1 | TGCGCCAGCAGCTTGGGGCGGGAGAATGAGCAGTTCTTC | CASSLGRENEQFF
- | - | TRBJ2-5 | 15 | TRBV5-1 | TGCGCCAGCAGCTCGTCCGGGCCTGGGGGAGAGACCCAGTACTTC | CASSSSGPGGETQYF
- | many | TRBJ2-6 | 15 | TRBV5-1 | TGCGCCAGCAGCTTGGTACCCTCTGGGGCCAACGTCCTGACTTTC | CASSLVPSGANVLTF
- | many | TRBJ2-4 | 17 | TRBV28 | TGTGCCAGCAGTCCCATCAGGAGGCGTCTAGCCAAAAACATTCAGTACTTC | CASSPIRRRLAKNIQYF
- | many | TRBJ1-1 | 14 | TRBV15 | TGTGCCACCAGCAGAAGGACGGAGAACACTGAAGCTTTCTTT | CATSRRTENTEAFF
- | - | TRBJ2-7 | 16 | TRBV7-8 | TGTGCCAGCAGCTTAGTCCCGGGGGCAGGGGTAAATGAGCAGTACTTC | CASSLVPGAGVNEQYF
- | many | TRBJ1-1 | 12 | TRBV29-1 | TGCAGCCTAAATCAGGGTAACACTGAAGCTTTCTTT | CSLNQGNTEAFF
- | many | TRBJ1-5 | 13 | TRBV7-8 | TGTGCCAGCAGCCCGGGGGGTGGTCAGCCCCAGCATTTT | CASSPGGGQPQHF
- | - | TRBJ1-1 | 14 | TRBV5-1 | TGCGCCAGCAAGGGGATGGAGGCTAACACTGAAGCTTTCTTT | CASKGMEANTEAFF
- | many | TRBJ2-3 | 14 | TRBV29-1 | TGCAGCATGAGGGCGGGGTACAGCACAGATACGCAGTATTTT | CSMRAGYSTDTQYF
- | - | TRBJ1-1 | 14 | TRBV5-1 | TGCGCCAGCAGCTTCGAAGGACGGTACACTGAAGCTTTCTTT | CASSFEGRYTEAFF
TRBD1 | many | TRBJ2-2 | 13 | TRBV7-9 | TGTGCTGTTACAGGGGGAAACACCGGGGAGCTGTTTTTT | CAVTGGNTGELFF
- | many | TRBJ2-2 | 17 | TRBV12-3/TRBV12-4 | TGTGCCAGCAGTTTTAGTCCCTCGACGGCGAACACCGGGGAGCTGTTTTTT | CASSFSPSTANTGELFF
- | many | TRBJ2-7 | 10 | TRBV29-1 | TGCAGCGTTGTAAGTGGCGAGCAGTACTTC | CSVVSGEQYF
- | many | TRBJ1-1 | 15 | TRBV7-3 | TGTGCCAGCAGCTTAAATCATGGGTTGGTCACTGAAGCTTTCTTT | CASSLNHGLVTEAFF
TRBD2 | - | TRBJ2-7 | 16 | TRBV6-5 | TGTGCCAGCAGTTACGAGGGCACGGGGGGGATCTACGAGCAGTACTTC | CASSYEGTGGIYEQYF